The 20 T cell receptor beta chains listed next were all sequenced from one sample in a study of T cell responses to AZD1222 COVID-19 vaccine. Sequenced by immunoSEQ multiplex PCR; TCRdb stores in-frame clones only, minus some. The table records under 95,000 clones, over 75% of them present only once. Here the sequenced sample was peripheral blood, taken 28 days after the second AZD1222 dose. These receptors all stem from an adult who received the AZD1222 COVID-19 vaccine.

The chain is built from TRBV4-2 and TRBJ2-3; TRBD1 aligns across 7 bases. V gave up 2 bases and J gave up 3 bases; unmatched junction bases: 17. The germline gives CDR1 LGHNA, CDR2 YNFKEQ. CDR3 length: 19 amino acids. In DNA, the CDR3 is TGTGCCAGCAGCCAAAGGCGACAGGGTGGATCAAGGGGGACAGATACGCAGTATTTT. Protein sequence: CASSQRRQGGSRGTDTQYF.

Written as DNA, the CDR3 is TGTGCCAGCAGCGCGGGATACGAGCAGTACTTC. It translates to CASSAGYEQYF. The gene calls are TRBV25-1 and TRBJ2-7, with a tentative D call TRBD2 (6 bases). V was pared by 6 bases and J by 4 bases, with 7 bases between. Germline V lookup: CDR1 MGHDK, CDR2 SYGVNS. CDR3 length equals 11 residues.

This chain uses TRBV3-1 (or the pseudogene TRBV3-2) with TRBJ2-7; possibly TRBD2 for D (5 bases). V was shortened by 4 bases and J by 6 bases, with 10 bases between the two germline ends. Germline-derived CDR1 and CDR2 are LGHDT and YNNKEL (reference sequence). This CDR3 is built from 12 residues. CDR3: CASSRDYFEQYF. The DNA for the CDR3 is TGTGCCAGCAGCCGTGACTATTTCGAGCAGTACTTC.

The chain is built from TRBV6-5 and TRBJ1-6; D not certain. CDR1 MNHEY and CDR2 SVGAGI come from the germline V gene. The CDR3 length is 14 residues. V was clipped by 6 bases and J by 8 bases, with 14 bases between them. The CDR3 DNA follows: TGTGCCAGCAGACTCGGGGTGGACGATTCACCCCTCCACTTT. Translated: CASRLGVDDSPLHF.

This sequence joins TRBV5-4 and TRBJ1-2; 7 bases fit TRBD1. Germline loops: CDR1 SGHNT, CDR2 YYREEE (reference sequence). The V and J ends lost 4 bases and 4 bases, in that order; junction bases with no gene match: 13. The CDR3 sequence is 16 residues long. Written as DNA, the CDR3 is TGTGCCAGCAGCCGGGTCGCGGGACAGTCGGGCTATGGCTACACCTTC. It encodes CASSRVAGQSGYGYTF.

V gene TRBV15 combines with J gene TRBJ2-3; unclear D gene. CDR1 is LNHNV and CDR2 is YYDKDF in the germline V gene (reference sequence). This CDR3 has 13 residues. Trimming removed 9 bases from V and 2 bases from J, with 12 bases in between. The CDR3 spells CATQDKFTDTQYF. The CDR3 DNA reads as TGTGCCACTCAAGACAAGTTCACAGATACGCAGTATTTT. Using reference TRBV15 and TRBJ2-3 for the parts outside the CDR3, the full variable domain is DAMVIQNPRYQVTQFGKPVTLSCSQTLNHNVMYWYQQKSSQAPKLLFHYYDKDFNNEADTPDNFQSRRPNTSFCFLDIRSPGLGDTAMYLCATQDKFTDTQYFGPGTRLTVL.

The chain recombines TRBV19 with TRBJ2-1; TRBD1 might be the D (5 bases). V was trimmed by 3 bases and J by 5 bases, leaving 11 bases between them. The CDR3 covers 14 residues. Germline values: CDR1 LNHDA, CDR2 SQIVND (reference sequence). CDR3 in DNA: TGTGCCAGTAGTATCTGGGGCGCGGACAATGAGCAGTTCTTC. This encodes CASSIWGADNEQFF.

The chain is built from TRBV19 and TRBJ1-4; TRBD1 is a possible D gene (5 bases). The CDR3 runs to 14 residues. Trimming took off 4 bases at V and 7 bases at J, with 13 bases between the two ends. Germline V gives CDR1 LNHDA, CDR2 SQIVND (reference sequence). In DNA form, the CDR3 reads TGTGCCAGTAGTACTCCGGGACTTAGTGAAAAACTGTTTTTT. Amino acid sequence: CASSTPGLSEKLFF.

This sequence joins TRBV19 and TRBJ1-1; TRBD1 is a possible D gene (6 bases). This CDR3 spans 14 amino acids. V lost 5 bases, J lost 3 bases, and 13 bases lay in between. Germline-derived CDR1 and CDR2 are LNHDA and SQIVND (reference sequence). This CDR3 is CASSATGLYTEAFF. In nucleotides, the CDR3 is TGTGCCAGTAGTGCTACAGGGTTGTACACTGAAGCTTTCTTT.

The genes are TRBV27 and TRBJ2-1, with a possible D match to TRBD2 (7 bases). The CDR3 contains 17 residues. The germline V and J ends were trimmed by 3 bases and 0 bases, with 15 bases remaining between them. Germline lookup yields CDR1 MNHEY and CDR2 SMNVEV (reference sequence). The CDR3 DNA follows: TGTGCCAGCAGTTTTCAGGCGGGGGCGAGCTCCTACAATGAGCAGTTCTTC. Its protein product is CASSFQAGASSYNEQFF.

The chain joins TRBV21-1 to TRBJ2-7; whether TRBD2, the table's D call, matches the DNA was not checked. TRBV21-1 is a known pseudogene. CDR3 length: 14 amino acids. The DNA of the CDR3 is TGTGCCAGCAGCCGTGGCGGAGAGTTCTACGAGCAGTACTTC. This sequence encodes CASSRGGEFYEQYF.

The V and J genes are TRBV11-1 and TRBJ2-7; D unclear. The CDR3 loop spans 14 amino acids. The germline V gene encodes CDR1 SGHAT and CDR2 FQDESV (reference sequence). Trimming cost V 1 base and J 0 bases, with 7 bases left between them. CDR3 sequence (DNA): TGTGCCAGCAGCTTAGTGGCGGTCTCCTACGAGCAGTACTTC. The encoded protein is CASSLVAVSYEQYF.

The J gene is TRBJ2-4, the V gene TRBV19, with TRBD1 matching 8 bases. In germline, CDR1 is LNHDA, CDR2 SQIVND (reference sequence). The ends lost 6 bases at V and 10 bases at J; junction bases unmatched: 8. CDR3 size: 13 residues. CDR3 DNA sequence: TGTGCCAGTAGCACAGGGGGAACCCAAATTCAGTACTTC. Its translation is CASSTGGTQIQYF.

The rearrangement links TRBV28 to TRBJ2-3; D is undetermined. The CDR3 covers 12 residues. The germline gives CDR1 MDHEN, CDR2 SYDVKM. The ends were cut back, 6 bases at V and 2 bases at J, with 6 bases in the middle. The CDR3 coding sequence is TGTGCCAGCAGGATAAACACAGATACGCAGTATTTT. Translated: CASRINTDTQYF.

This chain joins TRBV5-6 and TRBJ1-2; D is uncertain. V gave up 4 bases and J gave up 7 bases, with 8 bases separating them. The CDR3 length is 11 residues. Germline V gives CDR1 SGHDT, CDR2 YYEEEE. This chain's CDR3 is CASSEFGGYTF. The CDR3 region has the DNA TGTGCCAGCAGCGAGTTCGGTGGCTACACCTTC.

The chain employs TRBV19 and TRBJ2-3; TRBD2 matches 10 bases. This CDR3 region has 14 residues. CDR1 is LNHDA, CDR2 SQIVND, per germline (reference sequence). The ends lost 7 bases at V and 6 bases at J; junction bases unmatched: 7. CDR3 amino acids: CASTPAGGVDTQYF. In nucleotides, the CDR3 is TGTGCCAGTACCCCAGCGGGGGGGGTGGATACGCAGTATTTT.

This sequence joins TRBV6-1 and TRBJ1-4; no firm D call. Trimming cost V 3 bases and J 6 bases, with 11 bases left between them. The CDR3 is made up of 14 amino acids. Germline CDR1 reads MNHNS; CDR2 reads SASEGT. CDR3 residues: CASSDSGGDEKLFF. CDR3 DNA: TGTGCCAGCAGTGATTCAGGTGGGGATGAAAAACTGTTTTTT.

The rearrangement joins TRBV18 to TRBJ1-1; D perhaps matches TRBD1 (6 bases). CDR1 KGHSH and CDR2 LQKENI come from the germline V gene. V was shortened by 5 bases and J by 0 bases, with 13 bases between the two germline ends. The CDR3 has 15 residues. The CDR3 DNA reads TGTGCCAGCTCAATACGACAGGAAATGAACACTGAAGCTTTCTTT. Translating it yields CASSIRQEMNTEAFF.

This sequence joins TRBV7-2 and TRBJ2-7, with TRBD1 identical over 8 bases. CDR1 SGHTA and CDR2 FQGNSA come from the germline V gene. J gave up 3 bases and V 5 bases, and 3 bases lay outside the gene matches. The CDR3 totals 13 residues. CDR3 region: CASSRGTGYEQYF. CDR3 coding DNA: TGTGCCAGCAGCCGGGGGACAGGCTACGAGCAGTACTTC.

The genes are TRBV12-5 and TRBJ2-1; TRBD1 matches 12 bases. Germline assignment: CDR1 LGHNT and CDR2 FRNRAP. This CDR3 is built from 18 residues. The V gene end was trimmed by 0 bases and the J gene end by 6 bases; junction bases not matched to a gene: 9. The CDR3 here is CASGLVLLGQGAINEQFF. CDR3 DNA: TGTGCTAGTGGTTTGGTACTTCTGGGACAGGGGGCGATCAATGAGCAGTTCTTC. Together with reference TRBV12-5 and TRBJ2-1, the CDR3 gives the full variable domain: DARVTQTPRHKVTEMGQEVTMRCQPILGHNTVFWYRQTMMQGLELLAYFRNRAPLDDSGMPKDRFSAEMPDATLATLKIQPSEPRDSAVYFCASGLVLLGQGAINEQFFGPGTRLTVL.